This TCR beta chain was sequenced for a study of blood T cells in healthy people across ages. A sample-barcoded 5' primer and a J-beta primer mix were used in a second PCR of roughly 7 to 12 cycles. TCRdb re-called the 5' RACE reads with MiXCR, one entry per CDR3 protein. The data hold 1.4 million or so distinct CDR3 sequences, with 35% to 45% observed a single time. The CDR3 contains 13 residues. The V end lost 11 bases, the J end lost 4 bases, and 15 bases lay between the germline ends. Per the germline V gene, CDR1 is SGHTA and CDR2 is FQGNSA. The chain links TRBV7-2 to TRBJ2-1; D tentatively fits TRBD1 or TRBD2 (5 bases each). The sample was blood. This TCR came from a woman younger than 30 in good health. The CDR3 here is CAAARGHYNEQFF. The DNA of the CDR3 is TGTGCCGCCGCGAGGGGCCATTACAATGAGCAGTTCTTC.